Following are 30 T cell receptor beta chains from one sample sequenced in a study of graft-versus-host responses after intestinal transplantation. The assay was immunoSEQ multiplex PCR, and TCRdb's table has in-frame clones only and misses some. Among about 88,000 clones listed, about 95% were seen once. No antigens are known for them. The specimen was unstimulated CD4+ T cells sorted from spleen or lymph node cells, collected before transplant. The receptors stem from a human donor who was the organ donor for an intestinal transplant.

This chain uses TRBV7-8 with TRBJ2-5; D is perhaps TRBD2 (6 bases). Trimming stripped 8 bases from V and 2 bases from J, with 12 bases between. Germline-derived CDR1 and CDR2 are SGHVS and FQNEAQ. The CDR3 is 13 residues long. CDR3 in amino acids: CASAGGEQETQYF. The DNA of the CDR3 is TGTGCCAGCGCTGGCGGGGAGCAAGAGACCCAGTACTTC.

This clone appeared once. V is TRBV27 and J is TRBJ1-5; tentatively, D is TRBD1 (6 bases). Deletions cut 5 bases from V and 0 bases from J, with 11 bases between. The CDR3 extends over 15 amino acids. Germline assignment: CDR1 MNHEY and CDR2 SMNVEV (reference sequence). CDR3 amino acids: CASSPGADSNQPQHF. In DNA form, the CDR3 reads TGTGCCAGCAGTCCAGGGGCGGATAGCAATCAGCCCCAGCATTTT.

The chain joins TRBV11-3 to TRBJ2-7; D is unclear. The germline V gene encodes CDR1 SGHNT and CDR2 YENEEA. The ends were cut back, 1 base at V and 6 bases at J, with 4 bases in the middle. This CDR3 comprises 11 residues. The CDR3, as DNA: TGTGCCAGCAGCTTAGTGGGCGAGCAGTACTTC. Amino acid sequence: CASSLVGEQYF. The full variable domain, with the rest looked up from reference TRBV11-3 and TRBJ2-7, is EAGVVQSPRYKIIEKKQPVAFWCNPISGHNTLYWYLQNLGQGPELLIRYENEEAVDDSQLPKDRFSAERLKGVDSTLKIQPAELGDSAVYLCASSLVGEQYFGPGTRLTVT.

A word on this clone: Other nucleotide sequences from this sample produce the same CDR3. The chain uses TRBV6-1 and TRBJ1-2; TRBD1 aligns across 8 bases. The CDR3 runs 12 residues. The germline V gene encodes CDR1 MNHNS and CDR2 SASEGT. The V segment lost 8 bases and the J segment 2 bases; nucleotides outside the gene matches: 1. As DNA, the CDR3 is TGTGCCAGCGGACAGGGAAACTATGGCTACACCTTC. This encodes CASGQGNYGYTF.

CDR3 DNA sequence: TGCGCCAGCATTTCCGGGGACTACACAGATACGCAGTATTTT. Protein sequence: CASISGDYTDTQYF. V is TRBV10-2 and J is TRBJ2-3; 7 positions match TRBD2. The CDR3 spans 14 residues. CDR1 and CDR2 from the germline V gene are WSHSY and SAAADI. Trimming cost V 7 bases and J 2 bases; bases outside gene matches: 6.

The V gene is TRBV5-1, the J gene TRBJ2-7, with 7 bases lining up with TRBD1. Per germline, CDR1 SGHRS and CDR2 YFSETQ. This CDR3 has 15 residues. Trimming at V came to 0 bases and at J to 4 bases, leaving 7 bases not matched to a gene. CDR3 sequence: CASSLVQGEGYEQYF. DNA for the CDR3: TGCGCCAGCAGCTTGGTCCAGGGGGAAGGGTACGAGCAGTACTTC.

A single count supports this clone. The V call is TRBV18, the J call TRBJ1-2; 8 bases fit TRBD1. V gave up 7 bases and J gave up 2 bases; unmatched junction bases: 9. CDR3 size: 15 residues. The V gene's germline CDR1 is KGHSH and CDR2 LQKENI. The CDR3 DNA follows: TGTGCCAGCTTAGATAGACAGGGGACCAACTATGGCTACACCTTC. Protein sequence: CASLDRQGTNYGYTF.

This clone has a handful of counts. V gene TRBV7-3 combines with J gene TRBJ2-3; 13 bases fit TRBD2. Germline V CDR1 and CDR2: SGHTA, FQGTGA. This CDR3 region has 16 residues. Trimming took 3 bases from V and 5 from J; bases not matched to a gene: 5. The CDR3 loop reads CASSLRLAGGQDTQYF. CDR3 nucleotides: TGTGCCAGCAGCTTGAGACTAGCGGGGGGTCAAGATACGCAGTATTTT.

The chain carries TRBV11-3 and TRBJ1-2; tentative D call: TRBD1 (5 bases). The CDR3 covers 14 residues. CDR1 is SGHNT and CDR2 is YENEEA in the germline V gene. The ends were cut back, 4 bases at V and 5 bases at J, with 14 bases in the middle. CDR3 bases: TGTGCCAGCAGCTCATCGCTTGGGGGGTATGGCTACACCTTC. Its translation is CASSSSLGGYGYTF. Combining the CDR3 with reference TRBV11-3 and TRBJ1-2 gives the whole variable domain EAGVVQSPRYKIIEKKQPVAFWCNPISGHNTLYWYLQNLGQGPELLIRYENEEAVDDSQLPKDRFSAERLKGVDSTLKIQPAELGDSAVYLCASSSSLGGYGYTFGSGTRLTVV.

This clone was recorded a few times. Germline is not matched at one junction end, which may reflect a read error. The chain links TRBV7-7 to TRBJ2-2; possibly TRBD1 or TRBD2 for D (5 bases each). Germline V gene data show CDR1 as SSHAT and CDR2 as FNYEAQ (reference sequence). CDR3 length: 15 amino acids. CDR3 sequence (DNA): TGTGCTAGCAGCTTAAACCGGGACGGCACCGGGGAGCTGTTTTTT. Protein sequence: CASSLNRDGTGELFF.

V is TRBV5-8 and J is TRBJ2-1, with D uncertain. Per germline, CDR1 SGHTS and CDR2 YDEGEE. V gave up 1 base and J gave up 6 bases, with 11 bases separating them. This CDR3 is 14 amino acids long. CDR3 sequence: CASSLIGRLNEQFF. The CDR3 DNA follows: TGTGCCAGCAGCTTGATTGGCAGGCTCAATGAGCAGTTCTTC.

The chain's CDR3 is CASSYRPGLAIYNEQFF. The CDR3 nucleotides read TGTGCCAGCAGCTACCGACCGGGACTAGCGATTTACAATGAGCAGTTCTTC. This chain joins TRBV7-6 and TRBJ2-1, with TRBD2 identical over 10 bases. The CDR3 is 17 residues long. CDR1 and CDR2 (germline): SGHVS, FNYEAQ. The J segment lost 4 bases and the V segment lost 4 bases, leaving 10 bases of the junction unmatched.

CDR3 residues: CASRMTGSYEQYF. The CDR3 DNA is TGTGCCAGCAGGATGACAGGGTCCTACGAGCAGTACTTC. The V call is TRBV27, the J call TRBJ2-7; 7 bases fit TRBD1. V dropped 6 bases and J dropped 1; count of bases not matched to a gene: 3. The germline CDR1 and CDR2 sequences are MNHEY and SMNVEV (reference sequence). The CDR3 is made up of 13 amino acids.

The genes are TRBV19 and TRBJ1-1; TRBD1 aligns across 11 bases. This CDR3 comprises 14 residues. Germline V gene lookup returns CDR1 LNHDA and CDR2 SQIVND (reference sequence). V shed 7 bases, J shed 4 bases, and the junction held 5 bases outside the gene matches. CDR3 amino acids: CASTRGTGGTEAFF. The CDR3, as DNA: TGTGCCAGTACCCGTGGGACAGGGGGCACTGAAGCTTTCTTT.

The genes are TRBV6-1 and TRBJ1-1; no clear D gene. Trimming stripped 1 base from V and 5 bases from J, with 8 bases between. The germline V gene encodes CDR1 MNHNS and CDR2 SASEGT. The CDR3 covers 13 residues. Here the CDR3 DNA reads TGTGCCAGCAGTGAAGAGGGTTGGACTGAAGCTTTCTTT. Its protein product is CASSEEGWTEAFF.

DNA for the CDR3: TGTGCCAGCAGTGAAGCGCGGGGAAATAATTCACCCCTCCACTTT. Translation: CASSEARGNNSPLHF. The chain combines TRBV2 with TRBJ1-6, with D unresolved. V was pared by 0 bases and J by 5 bases, with 8 bases between. Germline CDR1 and CDR2: SNHLY and FYNNEI. CDR3 size: 15 residues.

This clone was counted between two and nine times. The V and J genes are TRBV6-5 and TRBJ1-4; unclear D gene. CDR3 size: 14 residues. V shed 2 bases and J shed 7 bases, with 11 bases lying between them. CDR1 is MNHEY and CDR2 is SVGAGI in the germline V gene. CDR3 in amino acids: CASSYGESGEKLFF. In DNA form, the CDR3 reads TGTGCCAGCAGTTACGGGGAGTCAGGTGAAAAACTGTTTTTT.

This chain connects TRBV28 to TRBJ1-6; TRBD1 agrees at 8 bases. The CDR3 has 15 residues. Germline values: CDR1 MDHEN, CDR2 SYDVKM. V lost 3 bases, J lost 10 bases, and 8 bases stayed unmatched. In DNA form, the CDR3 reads TGTGCCAGCAGTTTCCCCGGACAGGGTTACTCACCCCTCCACTTT. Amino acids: CASSFPGQGYSPLHF. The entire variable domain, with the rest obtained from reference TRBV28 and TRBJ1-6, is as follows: DVKVTQSSRYLVKRTGEKVFLECVQDMDHENMFWYRQDPGLGLRLIYFSYDVKMKEKGDIPEGYSVSREKKERFSLILESASTNQTSMYLCASSFPGQGYSPLHFGNGTRLTVT.

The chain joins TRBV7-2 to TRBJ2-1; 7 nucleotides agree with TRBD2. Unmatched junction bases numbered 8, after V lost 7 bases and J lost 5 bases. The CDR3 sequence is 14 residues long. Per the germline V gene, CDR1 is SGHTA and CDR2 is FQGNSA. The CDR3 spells CASTLSGENNEQFF. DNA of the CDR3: TGTGCCAGCACTTTAAGCGGGGAGAACAATGAGCAGTTCTTC.

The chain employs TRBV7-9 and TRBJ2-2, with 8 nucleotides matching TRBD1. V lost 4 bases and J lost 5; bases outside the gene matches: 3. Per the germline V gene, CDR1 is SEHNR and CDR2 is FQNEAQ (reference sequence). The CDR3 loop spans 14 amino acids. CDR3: CASSSTGATGELFF. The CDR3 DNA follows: TGTGCCAGCAGCTCGACAGGGGCGACCGGGGAGCTGTTTTTT.

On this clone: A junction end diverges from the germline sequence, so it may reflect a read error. The CDR3 region is CTSSLMETGGFNANTEAFF. The CDR3 DNA is TGTACCAGCAGCTTGATGGAGACAGGGGGCTTTAACGCGAACACTGAAGCTTTCTTT. The gene calls are TRBV5-4 and TRBJ1-1; 10 bases are a match to TRBD1. The CDR3 is 19 residues long. Germline V gene lookup returns CDR1 SGHNT and CDR2 YYREEE (reference sequence).

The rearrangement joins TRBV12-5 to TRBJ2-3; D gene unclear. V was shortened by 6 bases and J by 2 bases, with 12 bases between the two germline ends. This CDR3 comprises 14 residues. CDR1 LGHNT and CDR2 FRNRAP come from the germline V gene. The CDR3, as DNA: TGTGCTAGTGGGTCAGGCGTGGCCACAGATACGCAGTATTTT. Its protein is CASGSGVATDTQYF.

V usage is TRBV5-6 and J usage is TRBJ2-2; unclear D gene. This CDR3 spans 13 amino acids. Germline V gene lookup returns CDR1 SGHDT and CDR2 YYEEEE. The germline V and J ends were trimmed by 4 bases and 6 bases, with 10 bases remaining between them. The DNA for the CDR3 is TGTGCCAGCAGCCGCGGTGGGTCCGGGGAGCTGTTTTTT. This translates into CASSRGGSGELFF. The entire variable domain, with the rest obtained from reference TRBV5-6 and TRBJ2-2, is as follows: DAGVTQSPTHLIKTRGQQVTLRCSPKSGHDTVSWYQQALGQGPQFIFQYYEEEERQRGNFPDRFSGHQFPNYSSELNVNALLLGDSALYLCASSRGGSGELFFGEGSRLTVL.

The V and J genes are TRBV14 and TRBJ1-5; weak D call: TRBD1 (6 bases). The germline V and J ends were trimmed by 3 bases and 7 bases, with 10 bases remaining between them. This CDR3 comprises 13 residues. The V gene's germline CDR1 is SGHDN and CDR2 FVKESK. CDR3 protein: CASSHQRGQPQHF. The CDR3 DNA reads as TGTGCCAGCAGCCATCAAAGGGGGCAGCCCCAGCATTTT.

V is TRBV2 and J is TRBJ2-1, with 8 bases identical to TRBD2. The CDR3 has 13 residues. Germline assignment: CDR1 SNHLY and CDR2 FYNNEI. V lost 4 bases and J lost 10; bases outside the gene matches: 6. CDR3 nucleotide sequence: TGTGCCAGCAGTGTTCGGGGGGGTTCGGAGCAGTTCTTC. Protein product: CASSVRGGSEQFF.

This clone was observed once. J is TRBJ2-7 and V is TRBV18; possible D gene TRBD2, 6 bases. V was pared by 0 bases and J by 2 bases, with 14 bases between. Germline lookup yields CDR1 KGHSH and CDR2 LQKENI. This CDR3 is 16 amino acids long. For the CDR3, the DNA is TGTGCCAGCTCACCACCAGGGCGGGGATCCACCTACGAGCAGTACTTC. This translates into CASSPPGRGSTYEQYF.

In DNA form, the CDR3 reads TGTGCCAGCAGTTACTCACCTACCCAAGAGACCCAGTACTTC. Protein sequence: CASSYSPTQETQYF. The chain couples TRBV6-5 to TRBJ2-5, with D uncertain. The length of the CDR3 is 14 residues. The germline gives CDR1 MNHEY, CDR2 SVGAGI. Trimming shortened V by 0 bases and J by 1 base, and 6 bases separated the two germline ends.

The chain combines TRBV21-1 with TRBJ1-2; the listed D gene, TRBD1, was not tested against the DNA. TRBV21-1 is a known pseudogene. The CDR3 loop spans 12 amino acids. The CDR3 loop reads CASSDITYGYTF. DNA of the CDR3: TGTGCCAGCAGCGACATTACCTATGGCTACACCTTC.

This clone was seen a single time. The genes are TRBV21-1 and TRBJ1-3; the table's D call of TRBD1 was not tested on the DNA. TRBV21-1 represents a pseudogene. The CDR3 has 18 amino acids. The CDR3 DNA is TGTGCCAGCAGCAAAGCCGGTGGGGTAGGGGACTCTGGAAACACCATATATTTT. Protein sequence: CASSKAGGVGDSGNTIYF.

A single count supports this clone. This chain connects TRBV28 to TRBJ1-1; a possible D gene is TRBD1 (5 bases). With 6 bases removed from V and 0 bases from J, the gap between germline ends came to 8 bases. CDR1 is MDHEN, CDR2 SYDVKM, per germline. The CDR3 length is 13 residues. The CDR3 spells CASRTDLNTEAFF. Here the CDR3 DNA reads TGTGCCAGCAGGACAGATTTGAACACTGAAGCTTTCTTT. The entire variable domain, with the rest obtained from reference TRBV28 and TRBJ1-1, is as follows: DVKVTQSSRYLVKRTGEKVFLECVQDMDHENMFWYRQDPGLGLRLIYFSYDVKMKEKGDIPEGYSVSREKKERFSLILESASTNQTSMYLCASRTDLNTEAFFGQGTRLTVV.